This TCR beta chain was identified in a study of shared clonotypes between healthy human individuals (TCRdb year 2020). Describing the broader study: The cohort comprised a couple of women and a few men aged 18 to 49 years. Blood TCR repertoires of roughly five healthy adults were deeply sequenced to estimate repertoire size and the extent of clonotype sharing between individuals. Leukapheresis yielded between about 0.94 and 9 billion PBMCs per donor. For each donor, CD4 naive and CD4 memory were each given three plates, CD8 naive was given two plates, and CD8 memory was given one plate. To increase sequencing depth and limit assay-specific biases, different laboratories used diverse techniques to prepare libraries and sequence TCR repertoires. The study at large found these results: Naive subsets generally had larger estimated clonotype richness than memory subsets did. The genetic and exposure-history diversity represented was limited by the small number of donors. Compared with non-shared clonotypes, clonotypes shared by all four sorted-subset donors had higher generation probabilities. Rarefaction of sorted-subset datasets indicated incomplete sequencing despite the large sequencing depth. When a handful of donors were compared, the shared fraction of clonotypes was about 5% for naive CD4, approximately 3.5% for naive CD8, about 2.5% for memory CD4, and about 0.36% for memory CD8. Sampling was restricted to blood, and TCR repertoires in tissues likely differ from the TCR repertoires found in blood. Pairwise subsampling led to the expectation that sequencing depth would affect the degree of clonotype sharing among donors.

Using the deep immunoSEQ assay, multiplex PCR amplified TCR CDR3 regions from genomic DNA. For each cell subset, the extracted genomic DNA was distributed evenly across all wells of several immunoSEQ 96-well plates, and each plate served as one replicate. For sorted subsets, each replicate PCR was loaded with 150 to 250 ng genomic DNA, equivalent to 30,000 or so T cell genomes. The purified libraries were quantified using a Qubit 3.0 fluorometer, sized with a Bioanalyzer 2100, and then quantified again using the KAPA Library Quantification kit. Every immunoSEQ 96-well plate was sequenced on a separate single-read 150-cycle Illumina NextSeq 550 flow cell. On the study's bioinformatics: Because the immunoSEQ output held only junctional sequences and lacked quality scores, the filtering could not match the filtering applied to full-length reads. Sequences were annotated with PyIR, a Python wrapper for IgBLAST v1.9, using IMGT germline references to assign V/J genes and CDR3. Reads were filtered out if the reads had weak V/J assignments (E-value above 1e-6), no CDR3, stop codons, out-of-frame junctions, or ambiguous translated residues. V3J clonotypes were defined as sequences sharing the same inferred V gene, J gene, and CDR3 amino acid sequence. To compute the percentage overlap between repertoires, the number of shared unique clonotypes was divided by the size of the smaller repertoire. RTK rarefaction, the Chao1 estimator, and Recon v2.1 estimates of unobserved clonotypes were used to assess repertoire richness. For all TCRbeta clonotypes obtained by the gDNA method from a few donors, generation probabilities were computed with OLGA. TCRdb mirrors the immuneACCESS table, restricted to in-frame sequences. Some clones are absent from its copies; in checked studies, under half trace to an unresolved V gene, and the reason for the others is unknown. The V and J calls and the clone size are those of that table, but D and trimming were determined from the DNA. This sample comprises more than 150,000 clones, roughly 70% of them detected only once. The ten top clones hold under 11% of the sample.

The donors were healthy, HIV-negative adults with no recently reported acute infections or vaccinations. All donors were Caucasian adults living in Nashville, Tennessee, USA. CD4+ T cells were enriched by magnetic negative selection, after which naive cells were positively selected on CD45RA and the negative fraction was taken as the memory subset. Blood was obtained by leukapheresis, after which PBMCs were separated by Ficoll-Histopaque density gradient centrifugation and cryopreserved in liquid nitrogen vapor phase. Analytical flow cytometry was used to check the purity and quantity of each magnetically sorted T cell population. Each sorted fraction had its genomic DNA isolated and then quantified by UV absorbance on a Nanodrop 2000c. Remarks on this clone: Its antigen is currently not known. Base-call qualities are not available, and no considerably larger clone is one nucleotide away.

The germline V gene supplies CDR1 MGHRA and CDR2 YSYEKL. The CDR3 spans 14 residues, from the cysteine through the phenylalanine. The only DNA kept is the CDR3, 42 bases in frame from the first base. The germline V and J ends show losses of 3 bases and 2 bases respectively, and no gene match explains 3 bases of the junction. Material: memory CD4+ T cells sorted from blood. The intended sense of this specimen's cell subset or site label: CD45RA-negative fraction. The receptor chain draws on TRBV4-1 and TRBJ2-7; 8 middle bases align to TRBD1. The TCR comes from a man aged 25-45 years in good health. The DNA reads TGCGCCAGCAGCCAGGGACAGGAGACCTACGAGCAGTACTTC. This yields the protein CASSQGQETYEQYF.